The 20 T cell receptor beta chains below come from one sample, sequenced in a study of post-analysis software for immune sequencing data. Notes on the study in general: About five TRBV segments occurring more often in patients than controls included TRBV5-6, TRBV5-1 and TRBV20-1.

Their antigens remain unidentified. The TCR beta cDNA libraries contained unique molecular identifiers. From the PCR reads, TCRdb called clonotypes with MiXCR, one entry per CDR3 protein. The table lists about 540,000 distinct CDR3 sequences, less than 40% of them singletons, with approximately 5.4% in the top ten. Sequenced input: blood. The receptors were gathered from a girl aged 2-17 years with multiple sclerosis.

As to this clonotype: Compared with germline, one end of the junction differs, possibly owing to a read error. This chain links TRBV9 with TRBJ2-7, with TRBD2 matching 7 bases. The CDR3 sequence is 15 residues long. The germline gives CDR1 SGDLS, CDR2 YYNGEE. The CDR3: CANSEGAGVLYEQYF. CDR3 bases: TGTGCCAACAGCGAAGGTGCGGGAGTGTTATACGAGCAGTACTTC.

This clonotype was observed a handful of times. The rearrangement links TRBV10-1 to TRBJ2-7; D not resolved. V was cut by 5 bases and J by 5 bases, with 13 bases left in between. The CDR3 length is 13 residues. Per germline, CDR1 WNHNN and CDR2 SYGVQD (reference sequence). CDR3 sequence reads: CASSKGPSNEQYF. The CDR3 DNA follows: TGCGCCAGCAGTAAGGGTCCGAGCAACGAGCAGTACTTC.

Only one count was recorded for this clonotype. The chain combines TRBV20-1 with TRBJ1-4, with a weak D call TRBD1 (6 bases). V lost 6 bases and J lost 7, with 18 bases in between. This CDR3 has 14 amino acids. Germline V CDR1 and CDR2: DFQATT, SNEGSKA (reference sequence). The CDR3 nucleotides are TGCAGTGCAGGACACAGTCCCAGGGGTGAAAAACTGTTTTTT. Its protein is CSAGHSPRGEKLFF.

In the case of this clonotype: A read error may be the cause here, since a much bigger clone is one base away. This rearrangement joins TRBV6-5 to TRBJ2-5, with TRBD1 as a possible D gene (6 bases). With 11 bases removed from V and 4 bases from J, the gap between germline ends came to 11 bases. Germline assignment: CDR1 MNHEY and CDR2 SVGAGI. CDR3 length: 11 amino acids. CDR3 bases: TGTGCCGGTACAGGGTTAGAGACCCAGTACTTC. Encoded protein: CAGTGLETQYF.

This clonotype turned up a few times. The chain couples TRBV29-1 to TRBJ2-1; TRBD1 or TRBD2 may be the D gene (5 bases each). Germline lookup yields CDR1 SQVTM and CDR2 ANQGSEA. The CDR3 sequence is 14 residues long. V lost 7 bases and J lost 0, with 13 bases in between. CDR3 region: CSARGEGSYNEQFF. The CDR3 coding sequence is TGCAGCGCAAGGGGTGAGGGCTCCTACAATGAGCAGTTCTTC.

This rearrangement joins TRBV27 to TRBJ1-5; D is uncertain. The CDR3 sequence is 13 residues long. Per germline, CDR1 MNHEY and CDR2 SMNVEV (reference sequence). V was shortened by 7 bases and J by 6 bases, with 13 bases between the two germline ends. Here the CDR3 reads CASTNGASQPQHF. DNA of the CDR3: TGTGCCAGCACCAATGGTGCGAGTCAGCCCCAGCATTTT.

This chain uses TRBV7-9 with TRBJ2-1; 9 bases align to TRBD2. From germline, CDR1 is SEHNR and CDR2 FQNEAQ (reference sequence). CDR3 length: 15 amino acids. After removal of 3 bases from V and 8 bases from J, the junction contained 8 bases not matched to a gene. CDR3 DNA sequence: TGTGCCAGCAGCTTTGAGGGACTAGCTGGCGATGAGCAGTTCTTC. Protein sequence: CASSFEGLAGDEQFF.

This chain connects TRBV20-1 to TRBJ2-7; D remains unclear. CDR1 and CDR2 (germline): DFQATT, SNEGSKA (reference sequence). The CDR3 has 11 amino acids. With 6 bases removed from V and 3 bases from J, the gap between germline ends came to 9 bases. CDR3 region: CSAYGRYEQYF. The DNA of the CDR3 is TGCAGTGCCTACGGACGCTACGAGCAGTACTTC.

This chain links TRBV6-5 with TRBJ2-7; 10 bases match TRBD2. The V segment lost 4 bases and the J segment 4 bases; nucleotides outside the gene matches: 10. The CDR3 is made up of 16 amino acids. In germline, CDR1 is MNHEY, CDR2 SVGAGI. The DNA of the CDR3 is TGTGCCAGCAGTTCATCCGGCGCTAGCGGGGGTTACGAGCAGTACTTC. Its protein product is CASSSSGASGGYEQYF.

This clonotype was seen many times. The chain employs TRBV7-6 and TRBJ2-7; D gene uncertain. The CDR3 spans 13 residues. The V and J ends lost 5 bases and 3 bases respectively, with 11 bases between them. Per the germline V gene, CDR1 is SGHVS and CDR2 is FNYEAQ. CDR3 in DNA: TGTGCCAGCAGCCCAACCACTCGCTACGAGCAGTACTTC. Translation: CASSPTTRYEQYF.

This sequence joins TRBV6-6 and TRBJ2-7; D is perhaps TRBD1 or TRBD2 (5 bases each). The CDR3 has 12 residues. CDR1 is MNHNY, CDR2 SVGAGI, per germline (reference sequence). Trimming took off 10 bases at V and 2 bases at J, with 12 bases between the two ends. The CDR3 nucleotides are TGTGCCACCGGGGACGCAACCTACGAGCAGTACTTC. It specifies CATGDATYEQYF.

This clonotype occurred a few times. The chain couples TRBV29-1 to TRBJ2-4; D is unclear. Judging by the DNA end, TRBJ2-7 fits better; the J call may be wrong. Germline CDR1 is SQVTM and CDR2 is ANQGSEA. CDR3 size: 12 residues. This CDR3 reads CSAKLLSYEQYF. The CDR3 region has the DNA TGCAGCGCCAAATTACTCAGCTACGAGCAGTACTTC.

The V gene is TRBV14, the J gene TRBJ2-5, with D perhaps TRBD1 or TRBD2 (6 bases each). The CDR3 length is 16 residues. Germline CDR1 reads SGHDN; CDR2 reads FVKESK. The germline V and J ends were trimmed by 3 bases and 4 bases, with 18 bases remaining between them. The CDR3 coding sequence is TGTGCCAGCAGCCAGGCCTTACCGGGGGCCAGAGAGACCCAGTACTTC. Translation: CASSQALPGARETQYF.

The rearrangement links TRBV11-2 to TRBJ1-3; tentatively, D is TRBD1 (5 bases). The CDR3 covers 17 residues. V shed 1 base and J shed 0 bases, with 13 bases lying between them. The germline gives CDR1 SGHAT, CDR2 FQNNGV. The CDR3 DNA reads as TGTGCCAGCAGCTTAGGTTTTCAGGGCAGCTCTGGAAACACCATATATTTT. Encoded protein: CASSLGFQGSSGNTIYF.

This clonotype was observed a few times. The chain links TRBV5-1 to TRBJ2-7; TRBD1 matches 7 bases. The CDR3 extends over 14 amino acids. The V and J ends lost 0 bases and 5 bases, in that order; junction bases with no gene match: 5. CDR1 SGHRS and CDR2 YFSETQ come from the germline V gene. CDR3 sequence reads: CASSLGQGVNEQYF. Written as DNA, the CDR3 is TGCGCCAGCAGCTTGGGTCAGGGGGTCAACGAGCAGTACTTC.

This clonotype was seen only a few times. The chain is built from TRBV20-1 and TRBJ1-2, with D unclear. The germline gives CDR1 DFQATT, CDR2 SNEGSKA (reference sequence). Trimming removed 6 bases from V and 2 bases from J, with 13 bases in between. CDR3 size: 13 residues. The CDR3 loop reads CSAPRLGNYGYTF. The DNA of the CDR3 is TGCAGTGCCCCCCGGCTGGGAAACTATGGCTACACCTTC.

This clonotype was found a few times. V gene TRBV5-1 combines with J gene TRBJ2-1; 12 bases are a match to TRBD2. The CDR3 is 15 residues long. The ends lost 4 bases at V and 8 bases at J; junction bases unmatched: 7. Germline CDR1 SGHRS, CDR2 YFSETQ. CDR3 region: CASSQTSGGPYEQFF. The CDR3, as DNA: TGCGCCAGCAGCCAAACTAGCGGGGGGCCCTATGAGCAGTTCTTC. The variable domain in full, with the rest retrieved from reference TRBV5-1 and TRBJ2-1, is KAGVTQTPRYLIKTRGQQVTLSCSPISGHRSVSWYQQTPGQGLQFLFEYFSETQRNKGNFPGRFSGRQFSNSRSEMNVSTLELGDSALYLCASSQTSGGPYEQFFGPGTRLTVL.

The chain couples TRBV28 to TRBJ1-2; D perhaps matches TRBD1 (5 bases). The V end was cut by 3 bases, the J end by 3 bases, with 14 bases between. There are 15 residues in the CDR3. Per germline, CDR1 MDHEN and CDR2 SYDVKM. CDR3 amino acids: CASSLANRMDYGYTF. The DNA for the CDR3 is TGTGCCAGCAGTTTGGCCAACAGGATGGACTATGGCTACACCTTC.

In this sample, this clonotype turned up many times. The chain links TRBV20-1 to TRBJ2-5; 11 bases are shared with TRBD2. This CDR3 is 17 amino acids long. Germline V CDR1 and CDR2: DFQATT, SNEGSKA (reference sequence). The ends lost 1 base at V and 0 bases at J; junction bases unmatched: 7. CDR3 DNA: TGCAGTGCTAGAGTCACTAGCGGGGGACCGTACCAAGAGACCCAGTACTTC. The encoded protein is CSARVTSGGPYQETQYF.

This clonotype was detected only a few times. This chain uses TRBV12-3 or TRBV12-4 with TRBJ1-5; D call uncertain. Trimming left V 2 bases short and J 7 bases short, with 6 bases between. CDR3 length: 12 amino acids. The CDR3 DNA is TGTGCCAGCAGTTTACCCCCACAGCCCCAGCATTTT. Encoded protein: CASSLPPQPQHF.